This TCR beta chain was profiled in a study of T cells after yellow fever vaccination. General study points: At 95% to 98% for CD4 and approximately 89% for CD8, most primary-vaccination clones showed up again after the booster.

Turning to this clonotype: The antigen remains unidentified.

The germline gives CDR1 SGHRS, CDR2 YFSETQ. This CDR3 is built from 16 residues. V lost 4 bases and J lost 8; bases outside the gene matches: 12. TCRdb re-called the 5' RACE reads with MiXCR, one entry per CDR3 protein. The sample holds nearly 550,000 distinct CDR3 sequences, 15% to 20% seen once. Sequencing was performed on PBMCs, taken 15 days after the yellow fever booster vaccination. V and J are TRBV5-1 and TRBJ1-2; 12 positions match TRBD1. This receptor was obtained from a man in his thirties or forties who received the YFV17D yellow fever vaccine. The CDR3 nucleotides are TGCGCCAGCAGCACCGGGACAGGGGGCCTCTTGGAGGGCTACACCTTC. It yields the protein CASSTGTGGLLEGYTF.